The sequence of this T cell receptor (beta chain) was determined in a study of OX40 agonist ivuxolimab in advanced cancers. About the study: Given to patients was ivuxolimab, an agonistic anti-OX40 (CD134) antibody. Ivuxolimab, which patients received intravenously every 2 weeks, was dosed at 0.01 to 10 mg/kg. Study-level points and caveats: In general, CD8+ T cells held more expanded clones than CD4+ did, on average.

On this clone itself: The antigen is unknown.

Profiling relied on immunoSEQ multiplex PCR, and the TCRdb table lists in-frame clones only, not all of them. This sample has roughly 80,000 clones, with 80% to 90% found just once. The germline gives CDR1 KGHSH, CDR2 LQKENI. V was pared by 0 bases and J by 5 bases, with 4 bases of the junction left unmatched. This CDR3 region has 17 residues. The source was CD4+ or CD8+ T cells sorted from blood, collected in a trial of the OX40 agonist ivuxolimab. The TCR was taken from an adult with an advanced solid tumor such as melanoma, head and neck, liver or kidney cancer. The chain links TRBV18 to TRBJ2-3; 14 positions agree with TRBD2. The CDR3, as DNA: TGTGCCAGCTCACCACCGGGACTAGCGGGAGCCGGAGATACGCAGTATTTT. The encoded protein is CASSPPGLAGAGDTQYF.